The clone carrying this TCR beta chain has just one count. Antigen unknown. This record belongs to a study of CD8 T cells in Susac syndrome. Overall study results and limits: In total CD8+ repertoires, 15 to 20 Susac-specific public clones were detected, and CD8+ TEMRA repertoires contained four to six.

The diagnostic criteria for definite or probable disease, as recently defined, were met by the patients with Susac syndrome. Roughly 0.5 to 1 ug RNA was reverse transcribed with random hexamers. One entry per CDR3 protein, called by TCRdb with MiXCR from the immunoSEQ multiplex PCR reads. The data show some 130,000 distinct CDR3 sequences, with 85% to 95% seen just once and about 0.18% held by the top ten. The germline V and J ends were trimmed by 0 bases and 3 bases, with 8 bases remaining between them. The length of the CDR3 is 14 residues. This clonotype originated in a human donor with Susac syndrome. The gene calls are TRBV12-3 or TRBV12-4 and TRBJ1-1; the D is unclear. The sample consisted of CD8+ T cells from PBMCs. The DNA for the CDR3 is TGTGCCAGCAGTTTAGCGCTGGTGGACACTGAAGCTTTCTTT. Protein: CASSLALVDTEAFF.